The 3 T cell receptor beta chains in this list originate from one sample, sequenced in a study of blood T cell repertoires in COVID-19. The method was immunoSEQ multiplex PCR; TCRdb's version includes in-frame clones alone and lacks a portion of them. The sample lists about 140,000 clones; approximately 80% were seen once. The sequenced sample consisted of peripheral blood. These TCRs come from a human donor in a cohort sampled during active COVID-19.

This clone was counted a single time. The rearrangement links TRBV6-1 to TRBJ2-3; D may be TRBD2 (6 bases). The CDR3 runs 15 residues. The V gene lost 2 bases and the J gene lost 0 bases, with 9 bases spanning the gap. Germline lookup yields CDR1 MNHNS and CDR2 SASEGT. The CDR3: CASSERRASTDTQYF. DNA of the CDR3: TGTGCCAGCAGTGAACGGAGGGCTAGCACAGATACGCAGTATTTT.

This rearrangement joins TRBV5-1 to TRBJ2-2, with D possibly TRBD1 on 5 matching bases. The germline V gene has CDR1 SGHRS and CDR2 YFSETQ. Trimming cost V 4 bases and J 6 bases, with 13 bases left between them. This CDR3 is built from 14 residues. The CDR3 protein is CASSPFMTAGELFF. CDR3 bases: TGCGCCAGCAGCCCTTTTATGACAGCCGGGGAGCTGTTTTTT. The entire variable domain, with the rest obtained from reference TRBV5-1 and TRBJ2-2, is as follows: KAGVTQTPRYLIKTRGQQVTLSCSPISGHRSVSWYQQTPGQGLQFLFEYFSETQRNKGNFPGRFSGRQFSNSRSEMNVSTLELGDSALYLCASSPFMTAGELFFGEGSRLTVL.

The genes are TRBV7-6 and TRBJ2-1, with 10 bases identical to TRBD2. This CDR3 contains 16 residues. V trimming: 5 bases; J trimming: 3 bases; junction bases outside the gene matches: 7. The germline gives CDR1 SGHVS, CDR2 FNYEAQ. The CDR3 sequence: CASSPTAGGIYNEQFF. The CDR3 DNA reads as TGTGCCAGCAGCCCAACAGCGGGAGGGATCTACAATGAGCAGTTCTTC.